Each of the 14 T cell receptor beta chains below was sequenced from the same sample in a study of control samples from healthy donors and cancer patients. Clones were sequenced by immunoSEQ multiplex PCR, and TCRdb holds only the in-frame ones, with some missing. The sample comprises around 160,000 clones, 93% of which are singletons, and 5.8% rests with the top ten. Sequences were obtained from blood. The receptors here all came from a man younger than 30 in good health.

Comment on this clone: One junction end disagrees with the germline gene, perhaps due to a read error. The rearrangement joins TRBV20-1 to TRBJ1-5; D is undetermined. Germline values: CDR1 DFQATT, CDR2 SNEGSKA (reference sequence). This CDR3 is 15 amino acids long. CDR3 bases: TGCAGTGCTAGTTCCGCCACCAACCCCAATCGGCCCCAGCATTTT. Amino acid sequence: CSASSATNPNRPQHF.

V and J are TRBV4-1 and TRBJ2-1; unclear D gene. V was trimmed by 0 bases and J by 8 bases, leaving 8 bases between them. This CDR3 is built from 13 residues. The germline V gene has CDR1 MGHRA and CDR2 YSYEKL. The CDR3 sequence: CASSQDTWYEQFF. The CDR3 DNA follows: TGCGCCAGCAGCCAAGATACGTGGTATGAGCAGTTCTTC.

The chain joins TRBV11-2 to TRBJ1-6; D may be TRBD1 (5 bases). The germline V gene has CDR1 SGHAT and CDR2 FQNNGV. Trimming pared 1 base from V and 9 bases from J, leaving 13 bases between. The CDR3 extends over 15 amino acids. This CDR3 is CASSLGLQAISPLHF. In nucleotides, the CDR3 is TGTGCCAGCAGCTTAGGTCTACAGGCGATTTCACCCCTCCACTTT.

The chain combines TRBV5-4 with TRBJ2-7, with 8 bases lining up with TRBD2. This CDR3 has 15 residues. V was clipped by 4 bases and J by 5 bases; unmatched bases: 11. Germline V gene data show CDR1 as SGHNT and CDR2 as YYREEE (reference sequence). CDR3 sequence (DNA): TGTGCCAGCAGCGAGGGGCAGCGGGAGTTGGACGAGCAGTACTTC. Translation gives CASSEGQRELDEQYF.

The chain couples TRBV5-1 to TRBJ2-2, with D tentatively TRBD2 (5 bases). Trimming took off 0 bases at V and 5 bases at J, with 14 bases between the two ends. Germline V gives CDR1 SGHRS, CDR2 YFSETQ. The CDR3 totals 16 residues. CDR3 residues: CASSLGISRETGELFF. CDR3 coding DNA: TGCGCCAGCAGCTTGGGGATTTCGAGGGAGACCGGGGAGCTGTTTTTT. Filled out from reference TRBV5-1 and TRBJ2-2, the complete variable domain reads KAGVTQTPRYLIKTRGQQVTLSCSPISGHRSVSWYQQTPGQGLQFLFEYFSETQRNKGNFPGRFSGRQFSNSRSEMNVSTLELGDSALYLCASSLGISRETGELFFGEGSRLTVL.

The V and J genes are TRBV29-1 and TRBJ2-1, with 7 bases lining up with TRBD2. With 4 bases clipped from V and 7 bases from J, the junction kept 10 bases outside the gene matches. The length of the CDR3 is 14 residues. Germline V gene data show CDR1 as SQVTM and CDR2 as ANQGSEA. CDR3: CSVGRAGVWNEQFF. CDR3 nucleotide sequence: TGCAGCGTTGGCCGCGCGGGAGTTTGGAATGAGCAGTTCTTC.

V gene TRBV5-1 combines with J gene TRBJ2-4; 8 bases fit TRBD1. Losses at the gene ends were 1 base for V and 8 bases for J; bases not matched to a gene: 8. Germline CDR1 and CDR2: SGHRS and YFSETQ. The CDR3 runs to 15 residues. The CDR3 nucleotides read TGCGCCAGCAGCTTGTTTCAGGGGGCTTGGGACATTCAGTACTTC. This gives the protein CASSLFQGAWDIQYF.

J is TRBJ2-1 and V is TRBV9; unclear D gene. The CDR3 length is 14 residues. Between the trimmed V and J ends, which lost 3 bases and 3 bases, there was a span of 10 bases. The germline CDR1 and CDR2 sequences are SGDLS and YYNGEE. The CDR3 DNA reads TGTGCCAGCAGCGAGGGCGGCCGCTACAATGAGCAGTTCTTC. Its protein is CASSEGGRYNEQFF.

This chain connects TRBV11-2 to TRBJ1-5, with D possibly matching TRBD1 (5 bases). The CDR3 totals 13 residues. Germline loops: CDR1 SGHAT, CDR2 FQNNGV. V was trimmed by 4 bases and J by 8 bases, leaving 12 bases between them. The CDR3: CASSWDGLEPQHF. CDR3 DNA sequence: TGTGCCAGCAGCTGGGACGGCTTGGAGCCCCAGCATTTT.

V usage is TRBV6-5 and J usage is TRBJ1-6, with unresolved D. Germline lookup yields CDR1 MNHEY and CDR2 SVGAGI. CDR3 length: 15 residues. The V gene lost 2 bases and the J gene lost 7 bases, with 12 bases spanning the gap. The CDR3 DNA reads TGTGCCAGCAGTTACCGACCTGGAAGGAATTCACCCCTCCACTTT. Amino acid sequence: CASSYRPGRNSPLHF.

The gene calls are TRBV3-1 (or the pseudogene TRBV3-2) and TRBJ1-1, with D possibly matching TRBD1 (5 bases). Germline CDR1 and CDR2: LGHDT and YNNKEL (reference sequence). Trimming shortened V by 4 bases and J by 7 bases, and 19 bases separated the two germline ends. This CDR3 contains 15 residues. The CDR3 is CASSPGRKGDGEAFF. The CDR3 DNA follows: TGTGCCAGCAGCCCGGGGCGGAAAGGGGACGGTGAAGCTTTCTTT.

This chain links TRBV6-1 with TRBJ2-7, with D perhaps given as TRBD1 or TRBD2 (5 bases each). The CDR3 runs 17 residues. Trimming stripped 0 bases from V and 2 bases from J, with 17 bases between. Looked up from germline, CDR1 is MNHNS and CDR2 is SASEGT. CDR3 loop: CASSEAGGGKVPYEQYF. The CDR3 DNA reads as TGTGCCAGCAGTGAAGCAGGTGGGGGAAAGGTGCCCTACGAGCAGTACTTC.

The chain combines TRBV5-8 with TRBJ2-1; D is unresolved. Trimming stripped 2 bases from V and 9 bases from J, with 3 bases between. The CDR3 contains 10 residues. The germline CDR1 and CDR2 sequences are SGHTS and YDEGEE. Here the CDR3 reads CASSLGEQFF. CDR3 DNA: TGTGCCAGCAGCTTAGGTGAGCAGTTCTTC.

V gene TRBV12-3 or TRBV12-4 combines with J gene TRBJ1-6, with unresolved D. V was shortened by 2 bases and J by 9 bases, with 5 bases between the two germline ends. CDR3 length equals 12 residues. Here the CDR3 reads CASSLRVSPLHF. The CDR3 DNA reads as TGTGCCAGCAGTTTACGGGTTTCACCCCTCCACTTT.